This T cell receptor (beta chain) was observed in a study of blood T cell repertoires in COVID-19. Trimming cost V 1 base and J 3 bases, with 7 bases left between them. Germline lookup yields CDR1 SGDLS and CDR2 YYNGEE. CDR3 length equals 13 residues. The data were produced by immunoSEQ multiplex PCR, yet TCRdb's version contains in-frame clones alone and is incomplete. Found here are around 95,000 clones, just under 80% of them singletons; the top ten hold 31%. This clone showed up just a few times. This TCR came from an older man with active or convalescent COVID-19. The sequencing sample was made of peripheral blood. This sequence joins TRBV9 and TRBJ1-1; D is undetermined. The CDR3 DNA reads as TGTGCCAGCAGCGTAAGGAGTCACACTGAAGCTTTCTTT. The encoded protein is CASSVRSHTEAFF.